A single sample is the source of the 29 T cell receptor beta chains below, sequenced in a study of T cells in Graves' hyperthyroidism and ophthalmopathy. TCR beta CDR3 sequences were amplified from RNA transcripts. The HTBI primer set drove a first-round RT-PCR of the TCR CDR3. MiXCR, applied by TCRdb to the multiplex PCR reads, yields one record per CDR3 protein. In the table there are some 490,000 distinct CDR3 sequences, 22% of which are singletons. The sequenced sample consisted of blood. The source of these receptors is a woman in her 70s with Graves' ophthalmopathy.

The V gene is TRBV10-1, the J gene TRBJ2-3, with a weak D call TRBD2 (6 bases). V lost 6 bases to trimming and J lost 4 bases, with 11 bases between them. Germline V gene lookup returns CDR1 WNHNN and CDR2 SYGVQD (reference sequence). This CDR3 comprises 13 residues. The CDR3 DNA reads TGCGCCAGCAGCCAGTGGGAGGCAGATACGCAGTATTTT. This sequence encodes CASSQWEADTQYF.

V gene TRBV12-3 or TRBV12-4 combines with J gene TRBJ2-1, with D possibly being TRBD2 (6 bases). CDR3 length: 16 amino acids. Trimming pared 2 bases from V and 1 base from J, leaving 12 bases between. The CDR3 DNA is TGTGCCAGCAGTTTATTTCCTAGCGAATCCTACAATGAGCAGTTCTTC. This translates into CASSLFPSESYNEQFF.

The chain couples TRBV29-1 to TRBJ2-2; D remains ambiguous. V dropped 6 bases and J dropped 4 bases, with 9 bases sitting between them. Germline CDR1 reads SQVTM; CDR2 reads ANQGSEA. The CDR3 has 12 residues. The CDR3 DNA reads TGCAGCGTGGCAGGCTTCACCGGGGAGCTGTTTTTT. This codes for CSVAGFTGELFF.

This chain links TRBV11-2 with TRBJ1-3; no definite D call. The length of the CDR3 is 12 residues. Between the trimmed V and J ends, which lost 5 bases and 4 bases, there was a span of 6 bases. The germline gives CDR1 SGHAT, CDR2 FQNNGV. The CDR3 region is CASSPQGNTIYF. DNA of the CDR3: TGTGCCAGCAGCCCACAGGGAAACACCATATATTTT.

This clonotype was counted between two and nine times. This chain connects TRBV7-9 to TRBJ2-1; TRBD1 aligns across 9 bases. The junction had 10 bases not matched to a gene; V was cut back by 5 bases and J by 8 bases. CDR3 size: 15 residues. Per the germline V gene, CDR1 is SEHNR and CDR2 is FQNEAQ (reference sequence). In nucleotides, the CDR3 is TGTGCCAGCAGCCGACAGGGGGGAGGGGGCTATGAGCAGTTCTTC. This gives the protein CASSRQGGGGYEQFF.

This clonotype was found a few times. The rearrangement uses TRBV3-1 and TRBJ2-1; 7 nucleotides align to TRBD1. Germline loops: CDR1 LGHDT, CDR2 YNNKEL (reference sequence). Losses at the gene ends were 4 bases for V and 3 bases for J; bases not matched to a gene: 3. The CDR3 is 14 residues long. As DNA, the CDR3 is TGTGCCAGCAGCCTCCGGGACAGCTACAATGAGCAGTTCTTC. Translating gives CASSLRDSYNEQFF.

This rearrangement joins TRBV7-2 to TRBJ2-2; TRBD2 matches at 9 bases. The CDR3 is 16 residues long. The germline CDR1 and CDR2 sequences are SGHTA and FQGNSA. V trimming: 0 bases; J trimming: 4 bases; junction bases outside the gene matches: 3. CDR3 amino acids: CASSLAPSGTTGELFF. CDR3 bases: TGTGCCAGCAGCTTAGCCCCTAGCGGGACCACCGGGGAGCTGTTTTTT.

V usage is TRBV28 and J usage is TRBJ2-7, with D maybe TRBD1 (6 bases). Trimming removed 4 bases at V and 3 bases at J, with 16 bases between. The CDR3 is 15 amino acids. Germline CDR1 is MDHEN and CDR2 is SYDVKM. The CDR3 DNA reads as TGTGCCAGCAGTTCGGACAGACGACTCTACTACGAGCAGTACTTC. It specifies CASSSDRRLYYEQYF.

This clonotype was observed at least ten times. The chain links TRBV12-3 or TRBV12-4 to TRBJ1-1; D is possibly TRBD1 (5 bases). The CDR3 runs 14 residues. The ends were cut back, 5 bases at V and 2 bases at J, with 12 bases in the middle. The CDR3 DNA follows: TGTGCCAGCAGTCACCGGGGCGGCAACACTGAAGCTTTCTTT. This sequence encodes CASSHRGGNTEAFF.

This clonotype was detected a few times. J is TRBJ1-4 and V is TRBV24-1; 8 nucleotides align to TRBD1. CDR3 length: 15 amino acids. CDR1 KGHDR and CDR2 SFDVKD come from the germline V gene. Germline trimming cut 3 bases from V and 8 bases from J; bases unmatched to any gene: 7. The CDR3 reads CATSDPRDRTEKLFF. The CDR3 DNA sequence: TGTGCCACCAGTGATCCCCGGGACAGGACGGAAAAACTGTTTTTT.

There are many counts of this clonotype. The chain uses TRBV27 and TRBJ1-1, with 7 bases fitting TRBD1. CDR1 and CDR2 from the germline V gene are MNHEY and SMNVEV (reference sequence). This CDR3 comprises 14 residues. CDR3 sequence reads: CIATGSKSVTEAFF. In nucleotides, the CDR3 is TGTATCGCGACAGGGAGTAAGTCTGTCACTGAAGCTTTCTTT.

This clonotype turned up a few times. The chain couples TRBV27 to TRBJ2-2; TRBD2 matches 9 bases. CDR3 length equals 15 residues. J was trimmed by 7 bases and V by 3 bases; bases with no gene match: 6. Germline-derived CDR1 and CDR2 are MNHEY and SMNVEV (reference sequence). CDR3 nucleotide sequence: TGTGCCAGCAGTTTGCGGCTAGCGGGAAGCGGGGAGCTGTTTTTT. Translating it yields CASSLRLAGSGELFF.

A note on this clonotype: Sequence at one end of the junction differs from germline and may be a read error. This chain connects TRBV7-7 to TRBJ2-3; 10 positions match TRBD1. The CDR3 runs to 15 residues. Germline V CDR1 and CDR2: SSHAT, FNYEAQ (reference sequence). The CDR3 nucleotides are TGTGCTAGCAGCTTAGCGACAGGGGGCGAAGATACGCAGTATTTT. Its translation is CASSLATGGEDTQYF.

The rearrangement joins TRBV30 to TRBJ2-7, with D possibly being TRBD1 (6 bases). The CDR3 loop spans 14 amino acids. Trimming pared 5 bases from V and 3 bases from J, leaving 17 bases between. CDR1 and CDR2 (germline): GTSNPN, SVGIG (reference sequence). The CDR3 protein is CAWCLGGSDYEQYF. The DNA of the CDR3 is TGTGCCTGGTGTCTTGGGGGCTCTGACTACGAGCAGTACTTC.

The chain is built from TRBV7-3 and TRBJ2-2; perhaps TRBD2 as D (6 bases). Germline CDR1 and CDR2: SGHTA and FQGTGA. The CDR3 spans 16 residues. V was pared by 0 bases and J by 0 bases, with 8 bases between. The CDR3 nucleotides read TGTGCCAGCAGCTTAACTGGGGGGTCGAACACCGGGGAGCTGTTTTTT. The encoded protein is CASSLTGGSNTGELFF.

At least ten counts were recorded for this clonotype. This chain connects TRBV28 to TRBJ1-4, with TRBD1 as a possible D gene (5 bases). Deletions cut 4 bases from V and 8 bases from J, with 11 bases between. This CDR3 spans 13 amino acids. Germline values: CDR1 MDHEN, CDR2 SYDVKM. The CDR3: CASSWGSGEKLFF. For the CDR3, the DNA is TGTGCCAGCAGTTGGGGGTCGGGAGAAAAACTGTTTTTT.

The chain couples TRBV19 to TRBJ1-2, with D unresolved. V lost 5 bases to trimming and J lost 7 bases, with 11 bases between them. The CDR3 covers 12 residues. Germline V gives CDR1 LNHDA, CDR2 SQIVND (reference sequence). The CDR3 DNA is TGTGCCAGTAGTCAGTGGATCGGTGGCTACACCTTC. It is translated as CASSQWIGGYTF.

The V call is TRBV5-6, the J call TRBJ1-2; D might be TRBD1 (6 bases). The CDR3 is 16 residues long. Germline V CDR1 and CDR2: SGHDT, YYEEEE. The V and J ends lost 5 bases and 1 base respectively, with 18 bases between them. In DNA form, the CDR3 reads TGTGCCAGCAGTTCCGACAGGCGGCACTTTAACTATGGCTACACCTTC. It translates to CASSSDRRHFNYGYTF.

The chain has TRBV6-1 and TRBJ2-7; 9 bases are a match to TRBD1. Germline assignment: CDR1 MNHNS and CDR2 SASEGT. The CDR3 runs to 13 residues. With 6 bases clipped from V and 6 bases from J, the junction kept 6 bases outside the gene matches. The CDR3 nucleotides are TGTGCCAGCAGCTCTACAGGGGGCAGCGAGCAGTACTTC. Its protein product is CASSSTGGSEQYF.

The table lists this clonotype with a few counts. This chain connects TRBV15 to TRBJ2-3; TRBD2 agrees at 7 bases. This CDR3 has 16 amino acids. In germline, CDR1 is LNHNV, CDR2 YYDKDF (reference sequence). After removal of 0 bases from V and 0 bases from J, the junction contained 3 bases not matched to a gene. CDR3 region: CATSREGGQSTDTQYF. The CDR3 bases are TGTGCCACCAGCAGAGAGGGAGGGCAGAGCACAGATACGCAGTATTTT. Filled out from reference TRBV15 and TRBJ2-3, the complete variable domain reads DAMVIQNPRYQVTQFGKPVTLSCSQTLNHNVMYWYQQKSSQAPKLLFHYYDKDFNNEADTPDNFQSRRPNTSFCFLDIRSPGLGDTAMYLCATSREGGQSTDTQYFGPGTRLTVL.

This clonotype was counted only a few times. V is TRBV2 and J is TRBJ1-1, with D perhaps matching TRBD1 (5 bases). The CDR3 totals 19 residues. With 3 bases removed from V and 0 bases from J, the gap between germline ends came to 23 bases. Per germline, CDR1 SNHLY and CDR2 FYNNEI. The CDR3 DNA follows: TGTGCCAGCAGTGACCCTTTTGTGCTTGGACGGGGCATGAACACTGAAGCTTTCTTT. Translation: CASSDPFVLGRGMNTEAFF. The whole variable domain, filled in from reference TRBV2 and TRBJ1-1, reads EPEVTQTPSHQVTQMGQEVILRCVPISNHLYFYWYRQILGQKVEFLVSFYNNEISEKSEIFDDQFSVERPDGSNFTLKIRSTKLEDSAMYFCASSDPFVLGRGMNTEAFFGQGTRLTVV.

The rearrangement joins TRBV5-1 to TRBJ2-5, with TRBD2 identical over 9 bases. Germline CDR1 reads SGHRS; CDR2 reads YFSETQ. V lost 0 bases to trimming and J lost 5 bases; unmatched junction nucleotides: 5. The CDR3 spans 15 residues. For the CDR3, the DNA is TGCGCCAGCAGCTTGGCACTAGCGGGCCCCGAGACCCAGTACTTC. Translation gives CASSLALAGPETQYF.

In this sample, this clonotype turned up many times. This chain connects TRBV15 to TRBJ2-3; D perhaps matches TRBD2 (5 bases). Between the trimmed V and J ends, which lost 3 bases and 2 bases, there was a span of 18 bases. This CDR3 region has 17 residues. Germline V lookup: CDR1 LNHNV, CDR2 YYDKDF (reference sequence). Here the CDR3 reads CATSRGSSRAFTDTQYF. DNA of the CDR3: TGTGCCACCAGCAGGGGGTCTAGCCGGGCATTCACAGATACGCAGTATTTT.

CDR3 DNA sequence: TGTGCCAGCAGCTCCGGACGAACGGGGACTGAAGCTTTCTTT. Its translation is CASSSGRTGTEAFF. V and J are TRBV5-6 and TRBJ1-1; D is uncertain. CDR3 length equals 14 residues. In germline, CDR1 is SGHDT, CDR2 YYEEEE. V was pared by 3 bases and J by 5 bases, with 14 bases between.

The sample holds many counts of this clonotype. This chain links TRBV6-5 with TRBJ1-1; D remains ambiguous. V was cut by 0 bases and J by 6 bases, with 8 bases left in between. The CDR3 runs to 13 residues. CDR1 is MNHEY and CDR2 is SVGAGI in the germline V gene. This chain's CDR3 is CASSYSILAEAFF. The CDR3 nucleotides read TGTGCCAGCAGTTACTCGATTTTGGCTGAAGCTTTCTTT.

This clonotype came up a few times. The chain carries TRBV28 and TRBJ2-1; D unresolved. The germline V gene has CDR1 MDHEN and CDR2 SYDVKM. The CDR3 extends over 11 amino acids. Trimming took 11 bases from V and 9 from J, leaving 14 bases between them. CDR3 sequence (DNA): TGTGCCTATGGGCGGTTCTCTGAGCAGTTCTTC. It yields the protein CAYGRFSEQFF.

This clonotype was observed a few times. This chain joins TRBV7-9 and TRBJ2-2; D gene uncertain. Germline CDR1 is SEHNR and CDR2 is FQNEAQ (reference sequence). Trimming removed 7 bases at V and 2 bases at J, with 14 bases between. The CDR3 has 15 amino acids. The chain's CDR3 is CASIFGATNTGELFF. CDR3 coding DNA: TGTGCCAGCATTTTCGGCGCAACCAACACCGGGGAGCTGTTTTTT.

The chain employs TRBV6-5 and TRBJ2-2; 7 positions match TRBD2. The CDR3 runs 16 residues. V was pared by 2 bases and J by 2 bases, with 5 bases of the junction left unmatched. Germline V gene sequence: CDR1 MNHEY, CDR2 SVGAGI. CDR3 residues: CASSYAASGNTGELFF. CDR3 DNA sequence: TGTGCCAGCAGTTACGCTGCTAGCGGTAACACCGGGGAGCTGTTTTTT.

This sequence joins TRBV9 and TRBJ1-1, with D tentatively TRBD1 (6 bases). Germline V gives CDR1 SGDLS, CDR2 YYNGEE. The CDR3 length is 14 residues. The V gene lost 2 bases and the J gene lost 0 bases, with 8 bases spanning the gap. The CDR3 nucleotides are TGTGCCAGCAGCGTCGACAGGATGAACACTGAAGCTTTCTTT. Protein: CASSVDRMNTEAFF.